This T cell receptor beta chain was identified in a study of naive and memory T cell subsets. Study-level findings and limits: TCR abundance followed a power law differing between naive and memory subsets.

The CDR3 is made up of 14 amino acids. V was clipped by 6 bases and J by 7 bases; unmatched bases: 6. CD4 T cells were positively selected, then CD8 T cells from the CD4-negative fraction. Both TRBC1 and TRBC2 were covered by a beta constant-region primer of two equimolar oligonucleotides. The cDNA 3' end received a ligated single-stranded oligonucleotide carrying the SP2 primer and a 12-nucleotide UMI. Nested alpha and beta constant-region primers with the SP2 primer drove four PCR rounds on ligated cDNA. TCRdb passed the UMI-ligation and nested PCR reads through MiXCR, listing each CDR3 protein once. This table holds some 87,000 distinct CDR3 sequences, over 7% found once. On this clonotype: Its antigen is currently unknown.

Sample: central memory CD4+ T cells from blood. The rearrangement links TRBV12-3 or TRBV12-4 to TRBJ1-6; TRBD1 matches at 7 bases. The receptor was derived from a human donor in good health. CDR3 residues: CASSPRQGNSPLHF. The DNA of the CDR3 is TGTGCCAGCAGCCCTCGACAGGGCAATTCACCCCTCCACTTT.